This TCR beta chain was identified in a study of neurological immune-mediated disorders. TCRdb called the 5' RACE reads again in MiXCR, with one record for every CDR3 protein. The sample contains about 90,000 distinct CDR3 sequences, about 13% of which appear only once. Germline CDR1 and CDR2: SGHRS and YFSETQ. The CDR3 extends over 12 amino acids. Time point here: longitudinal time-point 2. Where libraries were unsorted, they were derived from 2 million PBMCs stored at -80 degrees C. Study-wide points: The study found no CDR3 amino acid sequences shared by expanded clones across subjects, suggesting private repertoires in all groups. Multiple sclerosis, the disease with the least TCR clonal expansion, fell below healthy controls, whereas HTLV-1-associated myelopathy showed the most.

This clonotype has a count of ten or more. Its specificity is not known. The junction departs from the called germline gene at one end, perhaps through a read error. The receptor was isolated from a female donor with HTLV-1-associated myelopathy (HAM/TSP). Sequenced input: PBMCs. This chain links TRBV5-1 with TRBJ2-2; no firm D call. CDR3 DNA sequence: TGTGCCAGCAGTCTGAACACCGGGGAGCTGTTTTTT. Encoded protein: CASSLNTGELFF.